This paragraph covers one T cell receptor beta chain sequence. The antigen remains unidentified. The PCR was carried out with 60 Vbeta primers and 13 Jbeta primers. Clones were read by immunoSEQ multiplex PCR, and TCRdb kept only the in-frame ones, dropping some. Of 100,000 or so clones listed, over 70% were seen once; the top ten hold 1% to 1.5%. The sample belongs to a study of cytomegalovirus exposure and HLA in healthy donors. Findings and limits, study-wide: A later analysis reportedly found that, within productive TCRs, an Asian-associated ancestry cluster had fewer N-insertions than the mean observed across the approximately 660 donors. Within an earlier analysis, most TCR beta V segments proved productive either about 87% or about 30% of the time.

CDR3 length: 15 residues. Germline loops: CDR1 MNHEY, CDR2 SVGAGI. Trimming cost V 0 bases and J 6 bases; bases outside gene matches: 2. This clonotype was sampled from a man aged 40-55 years in good health and CMV-seronegative. This sequence joins TRBV6-5 and TRBJ1-6; 7 positions match TRBD1. The sample was PBMCs. The CDR3 sequence: CASSYSTGPNSPLHF. The DNA of the CDR3 is TGTGCCAGCAGTTACTCGACAGGGCCTAATTCACCCCTCCACTTT.